This record concerns one T cell receptor (beta chain) sequence. Its cognate antigen is unknown. The ends were cut back, 0 bases at V and 9 bases at J, with 14 bases in the middle. Germline assignment: CDR1 LNHNV and CDR2 YYDKDF (reference sequence). This CDR3 comprises 14 residues. This entry belongs to a study of blood T cells in healthy people across ages. Whole-study results and caveats: The diversity estimates, figures obtained from one million T cells, were considered underestimates. Among long-lived donors, naive CD4+ cells were more numerous and diversity higher than in aged donors.

They isolated at least 7 million PBMCs from each sample. No fewer than 5.5 micrograms of total RNA were isolated from every sample. The use of a sample-barcoded 5' primer and a J-beta primer mix characterized a second PCR of about 7 to 12 cycles. MiXCR, run by TCRdb on the 5' RACE reads, gives a single entry per CDR3 protein. The table has about 1,600,000 distinct CDR3 sequences, around 42% seen once. This clonotype was obtained from a woman younger than 30 in good health. The specimen was blood. This chain connects TRBV15 to TRBJ1-2; D unclear. The CDR3 DNA reads TGTGCCACCAGCAGAGACCCCCTCGGGTCGAGCTACACCTTC. Translating gives CATSRDPLGSSYTF.